The 7 T cell receptor beta chains below all came from one sample that was sequenced in a study of T cells in Graves' hyperthyroidism and ophthalmopathy (dated by TCRdb to about 2019). The library was generated by multiplex PCR. The data were produced on an Illumina HiSeq 2000. Amplification of TCR beta CDR3 regions was carried out from RNA transcripts. For the first round of RT-PCR on the TCR CDR3, the HTBI primer set was used together with the Qiagen OneStep RT-PCR kit. The public reads were quality trimmed at Q25 with fastp and then assembled into clones with MiXCR by TCRdb, keeping productive beta chains. Each CDR3 protein gets just one entry, which takes the most common genes and DNA from the rows behind it. In all, the sample holds about 410,000 distinct CDR3 sequences, and roughly 15% of those were seen once. Less than 20% of the sample lies in the top ten. Sequenced input: blood. The receptor set was obtained from a woman aged 30 to 39 with Graves' ophthalmopathy.

This clonotype appeared many times. The chain combines TRBV27 with TRBJ1-1, with 8 bases identical to TRBD1. Losses at the gene ends were 5 bases for V and 7 bases for J; bases not matched to a gene: 15. The CDR3 runs 16 residues. The V gene's germline CDR1 is MNHEY and CDR2 SMNVEV (reference sequence). CDR3 coding DNA: TGTGCCAGCAGTGAACGGACAGGGACCTTAATGGGTGAAGCTTTCTTT. It translates to CASSERTGTLMGEAFF.

The sample holds many counts of this clonotype. The junction departs from germline at one end; a sequencing error may be responsible. The chain is built from TRBV7-3 and TRBJ2-7; 8 bases align to TRBD1. The CDR3 runs to 15 residues. The germline gives CDR1 SGHTA, CDR2 FQGTGA. For the CDR3, the DNA is TGTGCCAGCAGCGTAACAGGGGGAAGGTTCGACGAGCAGTACTTC. This gives the protein CASSVTGGRFDEQYF. The variable domain in full, with the rest retrieved from reference TRBV7-3 and TRBJ2-7, is GAGVSQTPSNKVTEKGKYVELRCDPISGHTALYWYRQSLGQGPEFLIYFQGTGAADDSGLPNDRFFAVRPEGSVSTLKIQRTERGDSAVYLCASSVTGGRFDEQYFGPGTRLTVT.

This clonotype was observed at least ten times. The chain uses TRBV20-1 and TRBJ2-5, with D possibly being TRBD1 (5 bases). This CDR3 has 15 amino acids. V gave up 4 bases and J gave up 3 bases, with 18 bases separating them. Germline V CDR1 and CDR2: DFQATT, SNEGSKA (reference sequence). CDR3 sequence: CSAMSVGAWKETQYF. CDR3 coding DNA: TGCAGTGCTATGTCCGTAGGGGCATGGAAAGAGACCCAGTACTTC.

This clonotype was detected ten times or more. V usage is TRBV9 and J usage is TRBJ2-7; D is uncertain. From germline, CDR1 is SGDLS and CDR2 YYNGEE. CDR3 size: 14 residues. The V end was cut by 0 bases, the J end by 5 bases, with 12 bases between. The CDR3 protein is CASSVGVLPDEQYF. The CDR3 nucleotides read TGTGCCAGCAGCGTAGGTGTACTGCCGGACGAGCAGTACTTC. Variable domain in full (rest from reference TRBV9 and TRBJ2-7): DSGVTQTPKHLITATGQRVTLRCSPRSGDLSVYWYQQSLDQGLQFLIQYYNGEERAKGNILERFSAQQFPDLHSELNLSSLELGDSALYFCASSVGVLPDEQYFGPGTRLTVT.

This rearrangement joins TRBV6-1 to TRBJ1-2; no firm D call. Germline lookup yields CDR1 MNHNS and CDR2 SASEGT. The CDR3 is 18 amino acids. With 2 bases removed from V and 4 bases from J, the gap between germline ends came to 23 bases. CDR3 sequence (DNA): TGTGCCAGCAGTGAAAATGGCAGTGCCCTACGGAATCTCTATGGCTACACCTTC. The encoded protein is CASSENGSALRNLYGYTF.

This chain uses TRBV19 with TRBJ2-7; 11 nucleotides agree with TRBD1. Germline values: CDR1 LNHDA, CDR2 SQIVND (reference sequence). The CDR3 covers 15 residues. J gave up 6 bases and V 4 bases, and 8 bases lay outside the gene matches. The CDR3 DNA reads TGTGCCAGTAGTACCCGGGACAGGGGGGATCGCGAGCAGTACTTC. Encoded protein: CASSTRDRGDREQYF.

The chain is built from TRBV6-6 and TRBJ2-1; 13 bases align to TRBD2. The CDR3 runs to 16 residues. V lost 4 bases to trimming and J lost 13 bases; unmatched junction nucleotides: 13. Germline CDR1 and CDR2: MNHNY and SVGAGI (reference sequence). The CDR3 loop is CASSSRLAGGVISQFF. The DNA of the CDR3 is TGTGCCAGCAGTTCTCGACTAGCGGGGGGAGTAATCTCTCAGTTCTTC.